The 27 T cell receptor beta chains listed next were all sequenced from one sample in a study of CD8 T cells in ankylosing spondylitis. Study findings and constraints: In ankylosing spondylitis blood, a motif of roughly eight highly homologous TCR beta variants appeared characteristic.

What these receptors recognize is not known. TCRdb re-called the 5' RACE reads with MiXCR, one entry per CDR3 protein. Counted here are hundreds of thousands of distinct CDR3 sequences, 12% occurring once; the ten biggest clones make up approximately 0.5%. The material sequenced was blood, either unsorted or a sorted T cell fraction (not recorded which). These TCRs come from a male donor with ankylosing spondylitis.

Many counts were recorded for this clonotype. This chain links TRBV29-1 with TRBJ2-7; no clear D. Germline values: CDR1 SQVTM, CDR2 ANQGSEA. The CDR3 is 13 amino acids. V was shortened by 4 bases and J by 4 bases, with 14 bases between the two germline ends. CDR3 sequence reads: CSVGGGSLYEQYF. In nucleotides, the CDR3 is TGCAGCGTTGGAGGCGGATCCCTATACGAGCAGTACTTC.

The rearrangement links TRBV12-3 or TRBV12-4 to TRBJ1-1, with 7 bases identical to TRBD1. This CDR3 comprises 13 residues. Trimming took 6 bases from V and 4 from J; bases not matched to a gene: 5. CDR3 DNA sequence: TGTGCCAGCAGCAGGGGGGAAAGCACTGAAGCTTTCTTT. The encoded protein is CASSRGESTEAFF.

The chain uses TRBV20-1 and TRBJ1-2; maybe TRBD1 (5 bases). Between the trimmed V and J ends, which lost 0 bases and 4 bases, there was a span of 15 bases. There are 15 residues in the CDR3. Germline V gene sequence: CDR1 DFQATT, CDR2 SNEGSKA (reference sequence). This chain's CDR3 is CSARDPNGASYGYTF. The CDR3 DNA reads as TGCAGTGCTAGAGATCCAAACGGGGCGTCCTATGGCTACACCTTC.

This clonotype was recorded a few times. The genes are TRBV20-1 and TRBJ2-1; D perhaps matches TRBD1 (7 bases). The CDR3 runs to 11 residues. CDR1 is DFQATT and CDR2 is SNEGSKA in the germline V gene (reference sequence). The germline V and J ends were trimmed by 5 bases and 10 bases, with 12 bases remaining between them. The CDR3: CSARRDSEQFF. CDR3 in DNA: TGCAGTGCTCGGCGGGACAGCGAGCAGTTCTTC.

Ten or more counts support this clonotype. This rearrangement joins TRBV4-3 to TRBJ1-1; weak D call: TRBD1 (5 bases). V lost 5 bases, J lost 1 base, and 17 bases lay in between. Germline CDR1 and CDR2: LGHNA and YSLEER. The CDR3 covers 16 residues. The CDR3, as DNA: TGCGCCAGCAGCGCGTACGCGGGACCGAAGAACACTGAAGCTTTCTTT. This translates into CASSAYAGPKNTEAFF.

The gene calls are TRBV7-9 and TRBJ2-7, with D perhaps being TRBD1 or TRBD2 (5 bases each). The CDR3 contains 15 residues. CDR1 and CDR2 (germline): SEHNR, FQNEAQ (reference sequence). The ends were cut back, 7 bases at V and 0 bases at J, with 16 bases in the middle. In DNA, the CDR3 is TGTGCCAGCATTCCCGGGACGGTAAGCTCCTACGAGCAGTACTTC. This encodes CASIPGTVSSYEQYF.

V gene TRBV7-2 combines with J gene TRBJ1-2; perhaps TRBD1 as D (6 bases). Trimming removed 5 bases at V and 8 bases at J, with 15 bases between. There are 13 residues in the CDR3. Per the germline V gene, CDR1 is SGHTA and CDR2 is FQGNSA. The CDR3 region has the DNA TGTGCCAGCAGCATGAGGACAGACGGCGGCTACACCTTC. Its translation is CASSMRTDGGYTF.

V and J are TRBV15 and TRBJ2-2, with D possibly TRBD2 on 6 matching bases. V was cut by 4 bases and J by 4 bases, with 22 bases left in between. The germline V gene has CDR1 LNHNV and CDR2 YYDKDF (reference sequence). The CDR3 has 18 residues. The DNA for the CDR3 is TGTGCCACCAGCACTAAGGGTTTGAGGTTGGAGGGCACCGGGGAGCTGTTTTTT. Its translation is CATSTKGLRLEGTGELFF.

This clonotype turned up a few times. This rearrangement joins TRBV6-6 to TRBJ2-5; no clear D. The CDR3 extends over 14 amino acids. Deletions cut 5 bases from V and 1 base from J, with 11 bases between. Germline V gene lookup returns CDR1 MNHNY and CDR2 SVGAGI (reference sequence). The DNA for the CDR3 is TGTGCCAGCAGTATCGTGCGTGCCCAAGAGACCCAGTACTTC. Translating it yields CASSIVRAQETQYF.

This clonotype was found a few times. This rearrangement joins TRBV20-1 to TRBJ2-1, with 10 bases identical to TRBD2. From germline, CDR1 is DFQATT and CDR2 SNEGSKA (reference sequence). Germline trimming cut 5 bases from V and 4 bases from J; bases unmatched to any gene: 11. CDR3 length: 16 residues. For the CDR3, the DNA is TGCAGTGCTGGGCCCCTAGCGGGAGTGGGATACAATGAGCAGTTCTTC. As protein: CSAGPLAGVGYNEQFF.

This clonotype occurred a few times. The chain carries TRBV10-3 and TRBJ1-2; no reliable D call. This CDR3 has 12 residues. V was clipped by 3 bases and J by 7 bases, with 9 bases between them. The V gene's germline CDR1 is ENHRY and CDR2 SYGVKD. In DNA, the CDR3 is TGTGCCATCAGTGATCGTCCCAGTGGCTACACCTTC. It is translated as CAISDRPSGYTF.

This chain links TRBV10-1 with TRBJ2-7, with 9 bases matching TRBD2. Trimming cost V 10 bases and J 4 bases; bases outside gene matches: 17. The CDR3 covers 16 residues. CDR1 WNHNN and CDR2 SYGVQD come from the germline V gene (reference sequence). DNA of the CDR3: TGCGCCAACGTAGCCCCGGAAGCGGGGGGAGAGTACGAGCAGTACTTC. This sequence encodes CANVAPEAGGEYEQYF.

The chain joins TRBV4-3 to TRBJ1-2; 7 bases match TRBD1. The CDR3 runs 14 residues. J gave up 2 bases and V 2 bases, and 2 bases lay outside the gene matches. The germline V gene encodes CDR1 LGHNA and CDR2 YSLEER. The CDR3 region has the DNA TGCGCCAGCAGCCAAAGACAGGGAAACTATGGCTACACCTTC. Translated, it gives CASSQRQGNYGYTF.

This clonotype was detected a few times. The CDR3 spells CASSGGTGGNQPQHF. The CDR3 DNA reads TGTGCCAGCAGTGGCGGGACAGGAGGTAATCAGCCCCAGCATTTT. This chain links TRBV6-2 or TRBV6-3 with TRBJ1-5; 8 bases fit TRBD1. Germline V lookup: CDR1 MNHEY, CDR2 SVGEGT. The CDR3 runs 15 residues. J lost 4 bases, V lost 5 bases, and 7 bases had no gene match.

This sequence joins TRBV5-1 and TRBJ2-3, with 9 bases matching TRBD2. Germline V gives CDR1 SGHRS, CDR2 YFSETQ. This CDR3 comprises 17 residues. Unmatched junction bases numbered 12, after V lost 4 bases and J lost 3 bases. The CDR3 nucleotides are TGCGCCAGCAGCCCCCGCCCAGCGGGGGGAGGAACAGATACGCAGTATTTT. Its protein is CASSPRPAGGGTDTQYF.

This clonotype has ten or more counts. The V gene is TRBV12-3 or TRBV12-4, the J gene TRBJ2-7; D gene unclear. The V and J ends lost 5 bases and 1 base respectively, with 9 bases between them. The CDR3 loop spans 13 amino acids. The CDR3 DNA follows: TGTGCCAGCAGTACCACAGATTCCTACGAGCAGTACTTC. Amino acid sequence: CASSTTDSYEQYF.

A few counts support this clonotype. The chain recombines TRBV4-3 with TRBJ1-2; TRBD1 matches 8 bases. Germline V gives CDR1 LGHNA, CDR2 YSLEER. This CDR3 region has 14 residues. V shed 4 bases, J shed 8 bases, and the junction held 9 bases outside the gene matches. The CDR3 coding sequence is TGCGCCAGCAGCCTCACAGGGACAGGCCTAGGCTACACCTTC. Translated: CASSLTGTGLGYTF.

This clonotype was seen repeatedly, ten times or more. The CDR3 region has the DNA TGTGCCATCAGTGAATGGGGAGGGGGCTACGAGCAGTACTTC. The encoded protein is CAISEWGGGYEQYF. The genes are TRBV10-3 and TRBJ2-7, with a tentative D call TRBD2 (7 bases). Germline CDR1 is ENHRY and CDR2 is SYGVKD. This CDR3 is 14 amino acids long. The ends were cut back, 3 bases at V and 3 bases at J, with 12 bases in the middle.

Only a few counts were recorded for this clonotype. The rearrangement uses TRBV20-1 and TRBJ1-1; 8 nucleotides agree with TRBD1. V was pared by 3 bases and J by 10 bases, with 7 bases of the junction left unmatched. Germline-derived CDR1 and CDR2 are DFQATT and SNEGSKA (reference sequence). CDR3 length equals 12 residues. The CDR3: CSARDRDYAAFF. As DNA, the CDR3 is TGCAGTGCTAGGGACAGGGACTACGCAGCTTTCTTT.

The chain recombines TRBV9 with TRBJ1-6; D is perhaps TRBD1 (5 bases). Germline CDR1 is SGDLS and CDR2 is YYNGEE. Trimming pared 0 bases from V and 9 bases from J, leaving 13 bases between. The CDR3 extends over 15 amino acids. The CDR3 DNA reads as TGTGCCAGCAGCGTAGAGGGGCGTAGGGCTTCACCCCTCCACTTT. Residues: CASSVEGRRASPLHF.

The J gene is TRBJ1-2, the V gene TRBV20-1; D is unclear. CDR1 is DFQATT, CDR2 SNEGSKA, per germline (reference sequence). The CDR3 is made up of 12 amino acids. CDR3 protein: CSTWGPNYGYTF. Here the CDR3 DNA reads TGCAGCACATGGGGTCCCAACTATGGCTACACCTTC.

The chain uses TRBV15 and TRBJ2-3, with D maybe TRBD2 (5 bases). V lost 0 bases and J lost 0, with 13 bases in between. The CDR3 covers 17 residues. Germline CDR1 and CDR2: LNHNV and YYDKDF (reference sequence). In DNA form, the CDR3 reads TGTGCCACCAGCAGAGATGGGGTGGGAGTTAGCACAGATACGCAGTATTTT. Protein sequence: CATSRDGVGVSTDTQYF. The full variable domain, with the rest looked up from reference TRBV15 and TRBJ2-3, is DAMVIQNPRYQVTQFGKPVTLSCSQTLNHNVMYWYQQKSSQAPKLLFHYYDKDFNNEADTPDNFQSRRPNTSFCFLDIRSPGLGDTAMYLCATSRDGVGVSTDTQYFGPGTRLTVL.

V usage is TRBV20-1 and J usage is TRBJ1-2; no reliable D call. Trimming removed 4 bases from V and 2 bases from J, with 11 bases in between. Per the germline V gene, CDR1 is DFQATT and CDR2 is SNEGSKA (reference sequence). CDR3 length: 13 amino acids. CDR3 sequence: CSAKDSRNYGYTF. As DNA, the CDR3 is TGCAGTGCTAAGGATTCGAGGAACTATGGCTACACCTTC.

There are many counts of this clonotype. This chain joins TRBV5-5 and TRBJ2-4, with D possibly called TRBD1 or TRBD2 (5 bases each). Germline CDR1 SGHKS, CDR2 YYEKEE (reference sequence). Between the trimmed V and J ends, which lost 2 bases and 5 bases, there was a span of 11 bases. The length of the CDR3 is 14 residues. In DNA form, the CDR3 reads TGTGCCAGCAGCTTCCGGGGCAGAGAAAACATTCAGTACTTC. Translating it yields CASSFRGRENIQYF.

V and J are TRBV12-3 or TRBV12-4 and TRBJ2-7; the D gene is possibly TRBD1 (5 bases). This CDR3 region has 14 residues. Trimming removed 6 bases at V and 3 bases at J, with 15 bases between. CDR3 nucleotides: TGTGCCAGCAGCCGTAGACAGCCACGCTACGAGCAGTACTTC. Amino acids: CASSRRQPRYEQYF.

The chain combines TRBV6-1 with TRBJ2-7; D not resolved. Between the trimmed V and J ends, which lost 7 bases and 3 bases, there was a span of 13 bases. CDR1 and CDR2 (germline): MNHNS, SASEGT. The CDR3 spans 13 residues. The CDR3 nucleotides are TGTGCCAGCACCGACCAAGAGTTCTACGAGCAGTACTTC. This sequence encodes CASTDQEFYEQYF.

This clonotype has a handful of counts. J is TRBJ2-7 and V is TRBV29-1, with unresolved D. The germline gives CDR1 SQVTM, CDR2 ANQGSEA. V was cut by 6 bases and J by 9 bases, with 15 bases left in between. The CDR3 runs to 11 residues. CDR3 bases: TGCAGCGTACCTCTGTTGGGTGGGCAGTACTTC. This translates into CSVPLLGGQYF.